This is a list of T cell receptor beta chains from one sample in a study of blood T cell repertoires in COVID-19. Sequencing used immunoSEQ multiplex PCR; TCRdb keeps in-frame clones, though not all of them. Of over 50,000 clones detected, approximately 83% appear once; the ten largest clones hold about 15%. Sequencing used peripheral blood. The source of these receptors is a human donor in a cohort sampled during active COVID-19. Each CDR3 is given with its conserved first and last residue. D genes are given only for firm matches.

J: TRBJ1-1; V: TRBV4-1; D: -; CDR3: CASSQRQYTEAFF; DNA: TGCGCCAGCAGCCAAAGACAGTACACTGAAGCTTTCTTT
J: TRBJ2-7; V: TRBV5-4; D: TRBD2; CDR3: CASSLGGLAGSYEQYF; DNA: TGTGCCAGCAGCTTGGGAGGACTAGCGGGATCCTACGAGCAGTACTTC
J: TRBJ2-3; V: TRBV4-3; D: -; CDR3: CASSQEISGPDTQYF; DNA: TGCGCCAGCAGCCAAGAAATAAGCGGGCCAGATACGCAGTATTTT
J: TRBJ1-1; V: TRBV28; D: -; CDR3: CASSDPFRGGSTEAFF; DNA: TGTGCCAGCAGTGACCCATTTCGGGGAGGGAGCACTGAAGCTTTCTTT
J: TRBJ2-7; V: TRBV7-9; D: TRBD2; CDR3: CASSLTSKGAGEQYF; DNA: TGTGCCAGCAGCTTAACTTCGAAGGGAGCGGGAGAGCAGTACTTC
J: TRBJ1-4; V: TRBV6-5; D: -; CDR3: CASSGANEKLFF; DNA: TGTGCCAGCTCGGGGGCTAATGAAAAACTGTTTTTT
J: TRBJ2-1; V: TRBV25-1; D: -; CDR3: CASSEAGKREQFF; DNA: TGTGCCAGCAGTGAAGCCGGGAAACGGGAGCAGTTCTTC
J: TRBJ1-5; V: TRBV19; D: TRBD1; CDR3: CASSLRQGHQPQHF; DNA: TGTGCCAGTAGTCTTAGACAGGGGCATCAGCCCCAGCATTTT
J: TRBJ2-3; V: TRBV27; D: TRBD1; CDR3: CASRSGTVRYTQYF; DNA: TGTGCCAGCAGATCCGGGACAGTCAGGTATACGCAGTATTTT
J: TRBJ2-7; V: TRBV7-9; D: -; CDR3: CASSHAATYEQYF; DNA: TGTGCCAGCAGCCACGCTGCGACCTACGAGCAGTACTTC
J: TRBJ1-2; V: TRBV25-1; D: -; CDR3: CASSPGPDYGYTF; DNA: TGTGCCAGCAGTCCAGGGCCCGACTATGGCTACACCTTC